A single sample gave rise to the 10 T cell receptor beta chains below, sequenced in a study of blood T cell repertoires in COVID-19. TCRdb's table, derived via immunoSEQ multiplex PCR, lists solely in-frame clones and lacks some. The sample gives some 510,000 clones, 70% to 90% of which show up once; approximately 2% is in the top ten. The sequencing input was PBMCs or T cells enriched from blood (not recorded which). The source is a middle-aged woman who had recovered from COVID-19.

The V gene is TRBV25-1, the J gene TRBJ1-2; 7 positions agree with TRBD1. The V and J ends lost 3 bases and 2 bases, in that order; junction bases with no gene match: 6. The germline CDR1 and CDR2 sequences are MGHDK and SYGVNS. CDR3 size: 15 residues. In nucleotides, the CDR3 is TGTGCCAGCAGTGACAGCTTGACAGGGAACTATGGCTACACCTTC. Translated, it gives CASSDSLTGNYGYTF.

The chain recombines TRBV19 with TRBJ2-1; 8 nucleotides agree with TRBD2. The germline gives CDR1 LNHDA, CDR2 SQIVND (reference sequence). Trimming at V came to 3 bases and at J to 0 bases, leaving 16 bases not matched to a gene. There are 20 residues in the CDR3. As DNA, the CDR3 is TGTGCCAGTAGTATTGTGATCAGGACTAGCAGTCGGGGCTCCTACAATGAGCAGTTCTTC. Protein sequence: CASSIVIRTSSRGSYNEQFF.

The rearrangement links TRBV2 to TRBJ1-1; tentatively, D is TRBD1 (6 bases). The CDR3 runs 13 residues. The V end was cut by 11 bases, the J end by 4 bases, with 17 bases between. Germline CDR1 SNHLY, CDR2 FYNNEI. The CDR3 loop is CARGGQVGTEAFF. CDR3 bases: TGTGCCCGGGGGGGACAAGTAGGCACTGAAGCTTTCTTT.

V is TRBV7-8 and J is TRBJ2-1, with TRBD2 matching 14 bases. From germline, CDR1 is SGHVS and CDR2 FQNEAQ. The V and J ends lost 4 bases and 3 bases, in that order; junction bases with no gene match: 11. This CDR3 region has 19 residues. The CDR3 loop is CASSSVSGLAGAGYNEQFF. CDR3 nucleotide sequence: TGTGCCAGCAGCTCCGTCTCGGGACTAGCGGGAGCTGGCTACAATGAGCAGTTCTTC.

V and J are TRBV5-1 and TRBJ2-7; 10 bases are a match to TRBD2. The CDR3 sequence is 18 residues long. V was clipped by 4 bases and J by 7 bases; unmatched bases: 20. CDR1 is SGHRS and CDR2 is YFSETQ in the germline V gene. CDR3 DNA: TGCGCCAGCAGCCCAGGGGGGAAACTAGCGGGATCTCCGGGGGAGCAGTACTTC. It is translated as CASSPGGKLAGSPGEQYF.

Notes on this clone: A much larger clone lies a single base off, so this may be a read error. The chain employs TRBV11-2 and TRBJ2-1; TRBD2 aligns across 8 bases. Germline loops: CDR1 SGHAT, CDR2 FQNNGV. The ends lost 5 bases at V and 0 bases at J; junction bases unmatched: 0. This CDR3 comprises 14 residues. The CDR3 is CASSSGSSYNEQFF. CDR3 DNA: TGTGCCAGCAGCAGCGGGAGCTCCTACAATGAGCAGTTCTTC.

The gene calls are TRBV11-2 and TRBJ2-7; 10 bases are shared with TRBD1. There are 15 residues in the CDR3. Germline values: CDR1 SGHAT, CDR2 FQNNGV. V dropped 3 bases and J dropped 2; count of bases not matched to a gene: 4. CDR3 in DNA: TGTGCCAGCAGCTTGACAGGGGGCGGGACCTACGAGCAGTACTTC. Protein product: CASSLTGGGTYEQYF.

This chain uses TRBV28 with TRBJ1-5, with 10 bases fitting TRBD1. This CDR3 is 14 amino acids long. Germline V lookup: CDR1 MDHEN, CDR2 SYDVKM. V lost 9 bases and J lost 5; bases outside the gene matches: 7. CDR3 bases: TGTGCCAGTTCTGGGACAGGGGTTTATCAGCCCCAGCATTTT. This translates into CASSGTGVYQPQHF.

The genes are TRBV10-2 and TRBJ1-6, with TRBD1 identical over 9 bases. The CDR3 consists of 14 residues. After removal of 2 bases from V and 10 bases from J, the junction contained 3 bases not matched to a gene. Germline CDR1 and CDR2: WSHSY and SAAADI. CDR3 nucleotide sequence: TGCGCCAGCAGTGAGGTGACAGGGGGGTCACCCCTCCACTTT. Protein sequence: CASSEVTGGSPLHF.

This rearrangement joins TRBV4-3 to TRBJ1-1, with TRBD1 matching over 7 bases. Looked up from germline, CDR1 is LGHNA and CDR2 is YSLEER. V was clipped by 5 bases and J by 1 base; unmatched bases: 7. The CDR3 is 15 amino acids. DNA for the CDR3: TGCGCCAGCAGCACCCAGACAGGGAGGAACACTGAAGCTTTCTTT. Translating gives CASSTQTGRNTEAFF.